These 20 T cell receptor beta chains were sequenced from one sample in a study of blood T cell repertoires in COVID-19 (dated by TCRdb to the early 2020s). Preparation of the library involved the immunoSEQ multiplex PCR assay. The table was pulled from immuneACCESS by TCRdb, which kept in-frame rearrangements only. Such tables lose some clones; where checked, under half of the loss comes from unresolved V genes, and the rest has no known cause. Across this sample there are some 210,000 clones, with 80% to 90% seen only once. The ten largest make up less than 3% of the sample. Sequencing was done on a sample of peripheral blood. Receptors originate from a man aged 50-60 years with active or convalescent COVID-19.

This clone was detected once. The chain has TRBV7-6 and TRBJ2-3; 7 bases map to TRBD2. With 2 bases clipped from V and 0 bases from J, the junction kept 5 bases outside the gene matches. Germline CDR1 reads SGHVS; CDR2 reads FNYEAQ. The CDR3 extends over 16 amino acids. CDR3 residues: CASSLTERGSTDTQYF. The CDR3 DNA reads as TGTGCCAGCAGCTTAACCGAGCGGGGTAGCACAGATACGCAGTATTTT.

The gene calls are TRBV5-4 and TRBJ2-3; D is ambiguous. This CDR3 comprises 12 residues. CDR1 SGHNT and CDR2 YYREEE come from the germline V gene (reference sequence). Trimming took off 4 bases at V and 6 bases at J, with 9 bases between the two ends. The CDR3 region is CASSGGSDTQYF. CDR3 sequence (DNA): TGTGCCAGCAGCGGCGGCAGCGATACGCAGTATTTT.

The chain recombines TRBV7-9 with TRBJ1-4; no definite D call. Germline V gives CDR1 SEHNR, CDR2 FQNEAQ (reference sequence). The CDR3 sequence is 14 residues long. V was shortened by 5 bases and J by 1 base, with 8 bases between the two germline ends. The CDR3 DNA reads TGTGCCAGCAGCCCACGGGGAACTAATGAAAAACTGTTTTTT. Translated, it gives CASSPRGTNEKLFF.

This chain connects TRBV9 to TRBJ2-7; D might be TRBD2 (5 bases). The CDR3 contains 15 residues. Germline V lookup: CDR1 SGDLS, CDR2 YYNGEE. V was trimmed by 3 bases and J by 3 bases, leaving 16 bases between them. DNA of the CDR3: TGTGCCAGCAGCGCCCAACCGGGGATCAACTACGAGCAGTACTTC. It encodes CASSAQPGINYEQYF.

The chain is built from TRBV28 and TRBJ2-7; 8 bases map to TRBD1. The V segment lost 5 bases and the J segment 3 bases; nucleotides outside the gene matches: 6. Germline lookup yields CDR1 MDHEN and CDR2 SYDVKM. The CDR3 spans 14 residues. The CDR3 protein is CASSGTGQFYEQYF. CDR3 nucleotide sequence: TGTGCCAGCAGTGGGACAGGTCAATTCTACGAGCAGTACTTC.

The chain recombines TRBV7-9 with TRBJ2-7; 7 nucleotides align to TRBD1. With V trimmed by 1 base and J by 1 base, 1 base remained unmatched. The CDR3 loop spans 14 amino acids. Germline V gene data show CDR1 as SEHNR and CDR2 as FQNEAQ (reference sequence). Here the CDR3 reads CASSLEQGSYEQYF. The CDR3 region has the DNA TGTGCCAGCAGCTTAGAACAGGGGTCCTACGAGCAGTACTTC.

The V gene is TRBV14, the J gene TRBJ1-2, with D tentatively TRBD1 (5 bases). The CDR3 is 17 amino acids. The germline V gene has CDR1 SGHDN and CDR2 FVKESK. Trimming pared 0 bases from V and 4 bases from J, leaving 18 bases between. CDR3 residues: CASSQERQGRGSYGYTF. For the CDR3, the DNA is TGTGCCAGCAGCCAAGAACGTCAAGGGAGGGGATCCTATGGCTACACCTTC.

This chain uses TRBV28 with TRBJ2-7; 10 bases agree with TRBD2. V lost 3 bases and J lost 3; bases outside the gene matches: 11. This CDR3 is 17 amino acids long. Germline CDR1 and CDR2: MDHEN and SYDVKM. CDR3 sequence reads: CASSFNIRASGGYEQYF. CDR3 DNA sequence: TGTGCCAGCAGTTTTAATATTCGGGCTAGCGGGGGCTACGAGCAGTACTTC.

This chain joins TRBV29-1 and TRBJ2-5; D uncertain. Germline CDR1 and CDR2: SQVTM and ANQGSEA. V lost 1 base to trimming and J lost 3 bases, with 12 bases between them. The CDR3 is 14 amino acids. In DNA form, the CDR3 reads TGCAGCGTTGAAGGTATAACAGTAAAAGAGACCCAGTACTTC. This gives the protein CSVEGITVKETQYF.

The CDR3 loop is CARRGSGNLNTQYF. The CDR3 region has the DNA TGTGCCAGGAGGGGTAGCGGGAATTTAAATACGCAGTATTTT. The chain is built from TRBV5-8 and TRBJ2-3; TRBD2 aligns across 8 bases. Unmatched junction bases numbered 12, after V lost 8 bases and J lost 7 bases. The germline gives CDR1 SGHTS, CDR2 YDEGEE. CDR3 length: 14 residues.

This chain connects TRBV27 to TRBJ1-5; TRBD1 matches at 10 bases. This CDR3 spans 16 amino acids. J was trimmed by 7 bases and V by 5 bases; bases with no gene match: 11. Per the germline V gene, CDR1 is MNHEY and CDR2 is SMNVEV (reference sequence). This CDR3 reads CASSPRQGALEQPQHF. As DNA, the CDR3 is TGTGCCAGCAGTCCGAGACAGGGGGCTCTCGAGCAGCCCCAGCATTTT.

The rearrangement links TRBV5-1 to TRBJ1-1; D unclear. V lost 3 bases and J lost 1, with 10 bases in between. Per germline, CDR1 SGHRS and CDR2 YFSETQ. The CDR3 sequence is 14 residues long. CDR3 DNA: TGCGCCAGCAGCTCCCCCGGCGGGAACACTGAAGCTTTCTTT. Translated, it gives CASSSPGGNTEAFF.

The V gene is TRBV12-3 or TRBV12-4, the J gene TRBJ1-1; 9 nucleotides align to TRBD1. V lost 3 bases, J lost 11 bases, and 7 bases stayed unmatched. The CDR3 extends over 13 amino acids. The CDR3 bases are TGTGCCAGCAGTTTGGGGACAGGGTTTCGGGCTTTCTTT. Translated: CASSLGTGFRAFF.

This clone was seen only once. This chain links TRBV25-1 with TRBJ2-2, with 9 nucleotides matching TRBD1. V shed 5 bases and J 3 bases; nucleotides not matched to a gene: 7. Germline-derived CDR1 and CDR2 are MGHDK and SYGVNS. This CDR3 spans 16 amino acids. CDR3 sequence (DNA): TGTGCCAGCAGTCATCTACAGGGGGCGGACACCGGGGAGCTGTTTTTT. Translated: CASSHLQGADTGELFF.

The rearrangement links TRBV5-5 to TRBJ1-1, with 7 nucleotides matching TRBD1. Germline CDR1 SGHKS, CDR2 YYEKEE (reference sequence). J was trimmed by 0 bases and V by 3 bases; bases with no gene match: 5. This CDR3 is 15 amino acids long. The CDR3 loop is CASSSEGQMNTEAFF. The CDR3 region has the DNA TGTGCCAGCAGCTCTGAGGGACAGATGAACACTGAAGCTTTCTTT.

The V gene is TRBV4-2, the J gene TRBJ2-6; possible D gene TRBD2, 6 bases. Germline CDR1 and CDR2: LGHNA and YNFKEQ. V gave up 1 base and J gave up 1 base, with 11 bases separating them. CDR3 size: 17 residues. CDR3 sequence reads: CASSQGRGLSGANVLTF. DNA for the CDR3: TGTGCCAGCAGCCAAGGGCGGGGTCTATCTGGGGCCAACGTCCTGACTTTC.

This sequence joins TRBV2 and TRBJ1-1, with D tentatively TRBD1 (6 bases). Between the trimmed V and J ends, which lost 5 bases and 5 bases, there was a span of 18 bases. Looked up from germline, CDR1 is SNHLY and CDR2 is FYNNEI. The CDR3 contains 15 residues. CDR3 sequence (DNA): TGTGCCAGCAGTCAGCCCCTCTCAGGGGTAACTGAAGCTTTCTTT. This sequence encodes CASSQPLSGVTEAFF. Supplemented by reference TRBV2 and TRBJ1-1, the full variable domain reads EPEVTQTPSHQVTQMGQEVILRCVPISNHLYFYWYRQILGQKVEFLVSFYNNEISEKSEIFDDQFSVERPDGSNFTLKIRSTKLEDSAMYFCASSQPLSGVTEAFFGQGTRLTVV.

The chain recombines TRBV5-1 with TRBJ2-7, with 11 nucleotides matching TRBD1. CDR3 size: 18 residues. V gave up 2 bases and J gave up 1 base; unmatched junction bases: 11. Germline V lookup: CDR1 SGHRS, CDR2 YFSETQ. CDR3 DNA sequence: TGCGCCAGCAGCTTCCTCAGGACAGGGGGCGCCGGGTCCTACGAGCAGTACTTC. This encodes CASSFLRTGGAGSYEQYF.

This clone was counted a few times. V and J are TRBV30 and TRBJ2-5; no firm D call. CDR3 length: 13 residues. Germline V gene sequence: CDR1 GTSNPN, CDR2 SVGIG (reference sequence). Deletions cut 4 bases from V and 5 bases from J, with 14 bases between. The CDR3 protein is CAWTSNFGETQYF. The CDR3 region has the DNA TGTGCCTGGACCTCTAATTTCGGGGAGACCCAGTACTTC.

V gene TRBV10-3 combines with J gene TRBJ2-3; 13 bases are shared with TRBD2. This CDR3 contains 16 residues. CDR1 is ENHRY and CDR2 is SYGVKD in the germline V gene. Losses at the gene ends were 5 bases for V and 1 base for J; bases not matched to a gene: 3. The CDR3 DNA sequence: TGTGCCATCAGTACTAGCGGGGGGGCAGGCACAGATACGCAGTATTTT. Residues: CAISTSGGAGTDTQYF.